This T cell receptor (beta chain) was identified in a study of OX40 agonist ivuxolimab in advanced cancers. Overall study: The drug used for patients, ivuxolimab, was an agonistic anti-OX40 (CD134) antibody.

Broader study findings: At 0.1 to 3.0 mg/kg and by week 6, clonal expansion occurred in CD4+ and CD8+ blood T cells.

For this clone: Its specificity is not known.

CDR3 size: 14 residues. CDR1 is LNHDA and CDR2 is SQIVND in the germline V gene (reference sequence). With 3 bases removed from V and 0 bases from J, the gap between germline ends came to 5 bases. The table came from immunoSEQ multiplex PCR; TCRdb's copy has only in-frame clones and leaves some out. This table has 58,000 or so clones, roughly 89% appearing once. The specimen comprised CD4+ or CD8+ T cells sorted from blood, sampled in a trial of the OX40 agonist ivuxolimab. The rearrangement joins TRBV19 to TRBJ2-2, with D tentatively TRBD1 (5 bases). This TCR was recovered from an adult with an advanced solid tumor such as melanoma, head and neck, liver or kidney cancer. CDR3 bases: TGTGCCAGTAGTATGGGGCCGAACACCGGGGAGCTGTTTTTT. This codes for CASSMGPNTGELFF.